These 24 T cell receptor beta chains were all obtained from the same sample, sequenced in a study of vaccination effects on CD4 cells after COVID-19. Method: immunoSEQ multiplex PCR; TCRdb's copy keeps in-frame clones and lacks some. The sample holds 30,000 to 35,000 clones; 70% to 75% are singletons and the top ten take around 14%. Culture lasted roughly 9 days before CD4+ T cell isolation. The vaccine given was either BNT162b2 or mRNA-1273, in two doses. These receptors are not linked to any known antigen. The specimen comprised CD4+ T cells from PBMCs cultured without peptide, sampled after COVID-19 vaccination. The receptor source for this set is a human donor who received a COVID-19 vaccine.

The chain employs TRBV29-1 and TRBJ2-1; D unclear. The CDR3 is 9 residues long. Germline V gene data show CDR1 as SQVTM and CDR2 as ANQGSEA. Between the trimmed V and J ends, which lost 7 bases and 8 bases, there was a span of 6 bases. CDR3 amino acids: CSAGDEQFF. Written as DNA, the CDR3 is TGCAGCGCGGGCGATGAGCAGTTCTTC.

This clone was detected a few times. The chain has TRBV19 and TRBJ1-6; 7 bases align to TRBD1. Looked up from germline, CDR1 is LNHDA and CDR2 is SQIVND (reference sequence). J lost 9 bases, V lost 4 bases, and 6 bases had no gene match. The CDR3 contains 14 residues. The CDR3: CASSRGDSTSPLHF. For the CDR3, the DNA is TGTGCCAGTAGTAGGGGGGACAGCACTTCACCCCTCCACTTT.

V gene TRBV30 combines with J gene TRBJ1-1, with a possible D match to TRBD1 (6 bases). The CDR3 is made up of 14 amino acids. Trimming cost V 3 bases and J 1 base, with 12 bases left between them. Germline V CDR1 and CDR2: GTSNPN, SVGIG (reference sequence). CDR3 bases: TGTGCCTGGAGCAAAACAGGGACGAACACTGAAGCTTTCTTT. It specifies CAWSKTGTNTEAFF.

The chain joins TRBV5-1 to TRBJ2-1, with TRBD2 matching 14 bases. The J segment lost 7 bases and the V segment lost 3 bases, leaving 9 bases of the junction unmatched. This CDR3 spans 17 amino acids. CDR1 is SGHRS, CDR2 YFSETQ, per germline. The CDR3 DNA reads as TGCGCCAGCAGCTGGGGGACTAGCGGGAGTGTAGGAAATGAGCAGTTCTTC. The encoded protein is CASSWGTSGSVGNEQFF. The whole variable domain, filled in from reference TRBV5-1 and TRBJ2-1, reads KAGVTQTPRYLIKTRGQQVTLSCSPISGHRSVSWYQQTPGQGLQFLFEYFSETQRNKGNFPGRFSGRQFSNSRSEMNVSTLELGDSALYLCASSWGTSGSVGNEQFFGPGTRLTVL.

The rearrangement joins TRBV6-2 or TRBV6-3 to TRBJ1-5; 7 positions agree with TRBD1. V gave up 2 bases and J gave up 6 bases; unmatched junction bases: 13. The germline V gene has CDR1 MNHEY and CDR2 SVGEGT. This CDR3 has 17 amino acids. DNA of the CDR3: TGTGCCAGCAGTTACGCCCTCGGGACAGCCGAGAGTCAGCCCCAGCATTTT. It is translated as CASSYALGTAESQPQHF.

The CDR3 loop is CASSQGGTNQETQYF. In DNA, the CDR3 is TGCGCCAGCAGCCAAGGTGGGACAAACCAAGAGACCCAGTACTTC. This chain connects TRBV4-1 to TRBJ2-5, with D perhaps TRBD1 (6 bases). This CDR3 spans 15 amino acids. Germline V CDR1 and CDR2: MGHRA, YSYEKL. V was cut by 1 base and J by 0 bases, with 9 bases left in between.

The V and J genes are TRBV30 and TRBJ1-5, with a tentative D call TRBD1 (6 bases). V lost 8 bases to trimming and J lost 4 bases, with 24 bases between them. Germline V lookup: CDR1 GTSNPN, CDR2 SVGIG (reference sequence). The CDR3 is made up of 16 amino acids. DNA of the CDR3: TGTGCCGTCTCGTGGGGGGCCTCGCTCCGTAATCAGCCCCAGCATTTT. It specifies CAVSWGASLRNQPQHF.

This chain links TRBV19 with TRBJ2-3, with 11 bases that match TRBD1. CDR1 LNHDA and CDR2 SQIVND come from the germline V gene (reference sequence). The length of the CDR3 is 17 residues. V lost 5 bases, J lost 4 bases, and 11 bases stayed unmatched. CDR3 residues: CASSPLRGQGGSDTQYF. In DNA form, the CDR3 reads TGTGCCAGTAGTCCCCTTAGGGGACAGGGGGGCTCAGATACGCAGTATTTT.

The rearrangement joins TRBV20-1 to TRBJ2-5; D tentatively reads TRBD1 or TRBD2 (5 bases each). The CDR3 spans 11 residues. V lost 6 bases, J lost 5 bases, and 10 bases lay in between. Looked up from germline, CDR1 is DFQATT and CDR2 is SNEGSKA (reference sequence). CDR3 bases: TGCAGTGCCCGGGGACCCGAGACCCAGTACTTC. Its protein product is CSARGPETQYF.

The chain couples TRBV19 to TRBJ2-5, with 7 bases identical to TRBD1. The germline gives CDR1 LNHDA, CDR2 SQIVND (reference sequence). J lost 5 bases, V lost 3 bases, and 9 bases had no gene match. This CDR3 spans 15 amino acids. The CDR3 coding sequence is TGTGCCAGTAGTATGGGCCGGGCCAGGGGGGAGACCCAGTACTTC. Protein product: CASSMGRARGETQYF. Drawing the rest from reference TRBV19 and TRBJ2-5, the complete variable domain is DGGITQSPKYLFRKEGQNVTLSCEQNLNHDAMYWYRQDPGQGLRLIYYSQIVNDFQKGDIAEGYSVSREKKESFPLTVTSAQKNPTAFYLCASSMGRARGETQYFGPGTRLLVL.

The chain combines TRBV19 with TRBJ2-2, with TRBD2 matching 8 bases. CDR1 and CDR2 from the germline V gene are LNHDA and SQIVND (reference sequence). J gave up 1 base and V 1 base, and 8 bases lay outside the gene matches. There are 18 residues in the CDR3. DNA for the CDR3: TGTGCCAGTAGTATAGGGGGACCGGGACTAGTGAACACCGGGGAGCTGTTTTTT. The encoded protein is CASSIGGPGLVNTGELFF. The full variable domain, completed using reference TRBV19 and TRBJ2-2, is DGGITQSPKYLFRKEGQNVTLSCEQNLNHDAMYWYRQDPGQGLRLIYYSQIVNDFQKGDIAEGYSVSREKKESFPLTVTSAQKNPTAFYLCASSIGGPGLVNTGELFFGEGSRLTVL.

V usage is TRBV11-2 and J usage is TRBJ1-1, with D maybe TRBD1 (5 bases). With 0 bases removed from V and 6 bases from J, the gap between germline ends came to 14 bases. The CDR3 runs to 15 residues. Germline V CDR1 and CDR2: SGHAT, FQNNGV. The CDR3 nucleotides are TGTGCCAGCAGCTTAGAGAGTGGGGGGGTCGCTGAAGCTTTCTTT. Amino acids: CASSLESGGVAEAFF.

The rearrangement joins TRBV13 to TRBJ2-3; a weak D match, TRBD2 (5 bases). Germline V gives CDR1 PRHDT, CDR2 FYEKMQ (reference sequence). V shed 2 bases and J shed 1 base, with 13 bases lying between them. The CDR3 spans 16 residues. CDR3 coding DNA: TGTGCCAGCAGCTTAAGCCGGGGTCTACGCACAGATACGCAGTATTTT. Translated, it gives CASSLSRGLRTDTQYF.

The chain combines TRBV29-1 with TRBJ2-7; perhaps D is TRBD1 or TRBD2 (5 bases each). Germline-derived CDR1 and CDR2 are SQVTM and ANQGSEA. V was shortened by 5 bases and J by 3 bases, with 14 bases between the two germline ends. The CDR3 consists of 13 residues. The CDR3 protein is CSVRDGVIYEQYF. The CDR3 DNA reads TGCAGCGTTCGGGACGGGGTAATCTACGAGCAGTACTTC.

This chain joins TRBV11-2 and TRBJ1-1, with no clear D. Trimming stripped 3 bases from V and 4 bases from J, with 15 bases between. The CDR3 covers 15 residues. CDR1 SGHAT and CDR2 FQNNGV come from the germline V gene. The CDR3 sequence: CASSFLGSGGTEAFF. Here the CDR3 DNA reads TGTGCCAGCAGCTTCTTAGGGTCGGGCGGCACTGAAGCTTTCTTT.

Only one count was recorded for this clone. CDR3 bases: TGTGCCAGCAGCTCGGGACAGCTCTTAACTAATGAAAAACTGTTTTTT. Translation: CASSSGQLLTNEKLFF. V and J are TRBV7-8 and TRBJ1-4; 7 bases agree with TRBD1. Germline V gene data show CDR1 as SGHVS and CDR2 as FQNEAQ. After removal of 4 bases from V and 1 base from J, the junction contained 6 bases not matched to a gene. The CDR3 loop spans 16 amino acids.

This chain connects TRBV7-8 to TRBJ2-5; 7 nucleotides line up with TRBD2. CDR1 is SGHVS, CDR2 FQNEAQ, per germline. The J segment lost 3 bases and the V segment lost 5 bases, leaving 6 bases of the junction unmatched. The CDR3 runs to 14 residues. The CDR3 loop reads CASSRAGPEETQYF. CDR3 DNA sequence: TGTGCCAGCAGCCGAGCGGGGCCCGAAGAGACCCAGTACTTC.

The genes are TRBV7-9 and TRBJ2-3; D may be TRBD1 (5 bases). Germline-derived CDR1 and CDR2 are SEHNR and FQNEAQ (reference sequence). Deletions cut 5 bases from V and 7 bases from J, with 10 bases between. The CDR3 runs 12 residues. CDR3: CASSPQANTQYF. CDR3 DNA: TGTGCCAGCAGCCCACAGGCTAATACGCAGTATTTT. The full variable domain, completed using reference TRBV7-9 and TRBJ2-3, is DTGVSQNPRHKITKRGQNVTFRCDPISEHNRLYWYRQTLGQGPEFLTYFQNEAQLEKSRLLSDRFSAERPKGSFSTLEIQRTEQGDSAMYLCASSPQANTQYFGPGTRLTVL.

The chain is built from TRBV28 and TRBJ1-5; D uncertain. In germline, CDR1 is MDHEN, CDR2 SYDVKM. V gave up 3 bases and J gave up 4 bases, with 13 bases separating them. The CDR3 contains 15 residues. The CDR3 bases are TGTGCCAGCAGTTTTATCGACACAGAGAATCAGCCCCAGCATTTT. It is translated as CASSFIDTENQPQHF.

This clone was counted once. The rearrangement joins TRBV3-1 (or the pseudogene TRBV3-2) to TRBJ1-1; no definite D call. The CDR3 runs to 14 residues. CDR1 LGHDT and CDR2 YNNKEL come from the germline V gene (reference sequence). Trimming removed 3 bases at V and 4 bases at J, with 12 bases between. DNA for the CDR3: TGTGCCAGCAGCCACGGTGATGAACGCACTGAAGCTTTCTTT. It yields the protein CASSHGDERTEAFF.

This chain connects TRBV30 to TRBJ1-2; TRBD1 is a possible D gene (5 bases). The CDR3 extends over 13 amino acids. Germline lookup yields CDR1 GTSNPN and CDR2 SVGIG (reference sequence). Trimming took 0 bases from V and 4 from J, leaving 9 bases between them. The CDR3: CAWSVRGTYGYTF. The CDR3, as DNA: TGTGCCTGGAGTGTACGGGGGACCTATGGCTACACCTTC.

The rearrangement uses TRBV18 and TRBJ2-4, with 7 nucleotides matching TRBD1. With 0 bases clipped from V and 6 bases from J, the junction kept 2 bases outside the gene matches. This CDR3 has 14 amino acids. The germline V gene has CDR1 KGHSH and CDR2 LQKENI. This chain's CDR3 is CASSPPRDRNIQYF. The CDR3 DNA follows: TGTGCCAGCTCACCACCCCGGGACAGAAACATTCAGTACTTC.

V and J are TRBV3-1 (or the pseudogene TRBV3-2) and TRBJ2-4; D possibly corresponds to TRBD1 (5 bases). V lost 4 bases to trimming and J lost 5 bases, with 12 bases between them. CDR1 and CDR2 from the germline V gene are LGHDT and YNNKEL (reference sequence). The CDR3 extends over 14 amino acids. CDR3 nucleotide sequence: TGTGCCAGCAGCCCCCCGGGCAGGGAAAACATTCAGTACTTC. Its translation is CASSPPGRENIQYF.

The chain is built from TRBV6-5 and TRBJ1-2; D not certain. V gave up 5 bases and J gave up 4 bases, with 8 bases separating them. Germline V gene lookup returns CDR1 MNHEY and CDR2 SVGAGI. CDR3 size: 12 residues. As DNA, the CDR3 is TGTGCCAGCAGTCAGGCTGGCTATGGCTACACCTTC. This gives the protein CASSQAGYGYTF.